These 9 T cell receptor beta chains were sequenced from one sample in a study of T cells in women clearing cervical HPV infection. This table comes from immunoSEQ multiplex PCR, and its TCRdb copy is limited to in-frame clones, with some not included. Reported are 40,000 to 55,000 clones; the ten largest clones contain approximately 1%. Sequenced material: blood buffy coat. These receptors were obtained from a woman aged 18-70 years with a cervical HPV16 infection that either progressed to CIN3+ or cleared (not recorded which).

On this clone itself: Read data end 3 residues before the CDR3 end; the end is taken from the germline J gene. J is TRBJ1-3 and V is TRBV4-1, with 7 bases that match TRBD1. CDR1 and CDR2 from the germline V gene are MGHRA and YSYEKL. The CDR3 contains 17 residues. V dropped 2 bases and J dropped 1; count of bases not matched to a gene: 8. The CDR3: CASSQPTARGSGNTIYF. Partial CDR3 DNA: TGCGCCAGCAGCCAACCGACAGCCAGGGGGTCTGGAAACACC.

A remark on this clone: The read halts 3 residues ahead of the CDR3 end, with the missing end drawn from the germline J gene. The chain is built from TRBV5-1 and TRBJ2-5; D is undetermined. Trimming left V 4 bases short and J 3 bases short, with 7 bases between. CDR1 SGHRS and CDR2 YFSETQ come from the germline V gene. The CDR3 covers 12 residues. CDR3 sequence reads: CASSPREETQYF. The CDR3 DNA, read in part, is TGCGCCAGCAGCCCGCGAGAAGAGACC.

Concerning this clone: The read falls 3 residues short of the CDR3 end, and the missing part is taken from the germline J gene. The chain carries TRBV19 and TRBJ2-2, with D unresolved. The germline CDR1 and CDR2 sequences are LNHDA and SQIVND (reference sequence). The CDR3 is made up of 15 amino acids. Trimming removed 2 bases from V and 0 bases from J, with 7 bases in between. The CDR3 bases that were read are TGTGCCAGTAGTATAACAGTTTCGAACACCGGGGAG. It yields the protein CASSITVSNTGE. The CDR3 reads in full as CASSITVSNTGELFF.

In the case of this clone: The CDR3 end is not reached by the read, which stops 3 residues before it; the germline J gene fills it in. Other DNA sequences in the same sample also yield this CDR3. The V gene is TRBV18, the J gene TRBJ2-2, with a tentative D call TRBD1 (5 bases). The CDR3 runs 15 residues. Germline CDR1 is KGHSH and CDR2 is LQKENI. The part of the CDR3 DNA that was read is TGTGCCAGCTCACTTGACAGTCCAACTAATGAAAAG. This codes for CASSLDSPTNEK. The complete CDR3 sequence is CASSLDSPTNEKLFF. Full variable domain (remainder filled in from reference TRBV18 and TRBJ2-2): NAGVMQNPRHLVRRRGQEARLRCSPMKGHSHVYWYRQLPEEGLKFMVYLQKENIIDESGMPKERFSAEFPKEGPSILRIQQVVRGDSAAYFCASSLDSPTNEKLFFGEGSRLTVL.

With respect to this clone: Sequencing ends 3 residues short of the CDR3 end; the germline J gene provides the rest. The rearrangement joins TRBV28 to TRBJ2-4; D not certain. From germline, CDR1 is MDHEN and CDR2 SYDVKM. V was cut by 6 bases and J by 0 bases, with 21 bases left in between. The CDR3 runs 18 residues. CDR3 DNA (partial): TGTGCCAGCAGCCTGCCTCACCCTGGTGGCTTAGCCAAAAACATT. Encoded protein: CASSLPHPGGLAKNI. The whole CDR3 is CASSLPHPGGLAKNIQYF.

Turning to this clone: The sequence runs out 3 residues before the end of the CDR3; the remainder is reconstructed from the germline J gene. This chain uses TRBV18 with TRBJ2-5, with D possibly being TRBD1 (5 bases). Germline V lookup: CDR1 KGHSH, CDR2 LQKENI. V dropped 0 bases and J dropped 4 bases, with 12 bases sitting between them. The CDR3 length is 15 residues. The CDR3 is CASSPPGPGAETQYF. The CDR3 bases that were read are TGTGCCAGCTCACCACCGGGGCCCGGCGCAGAGACC.

A word on this clone: Read data end 3 residues before the CDR3 end; the end is taken from the germline J gene. The chain joins TRBV19 to TRBJ2-5; 7 bases agree with TRBD1. Germline values: CDR1 LNHDA, CDR2 SQIVND (reference sequence). V shed 3 bases, J shed 3 bases, and the junction held 4 bases outside the gene matches. This CDR3 is built from 14 residues. This CDR3 reads CASSITGAKETQYF. The sequenced CDR3 bases are TGTGCCAGTAGTATTACAGGGGCGAAAGAGACC.

Turning to this clone: Read data end 3 residues before the CDR3 end; the end is taken from the germline J gene. This chain links TRBV5-1 with TRBJ2-3, with D uncertain. Germline V gene data show CDR1 as SGHRS and CDR2 as YFSETQ. Trimming took off 1 base at V and 5 bases at J, with 8 bases between the two ends. The CDR3 loop spans 13 amino acids. CDR3 amino acids: CASSLFLGDTQYF. CDR3 bases read: TGCGCCAGCAGCTTGTTCCTAGGAGATACG.

As to this clone: The read is 3 residues too short to cover the CDR3 end, so that end is filled in from the germline J gene. The chain recombines TRBV5-6 with TRBJ2-4, with a weak D call TRBD2 (5 bases). Trimming pared 5 bases from V and 7 bases from J, leaving 16 bases between. CDR3 length: 14 residues. Germline CDR1 reads SGHDT; CDR2 reads YYEEEE. Here the CDR3 reads CASSQRRGLNIQYF. The DNA read from the CDR3 is TGTGCCAGCAGTCAACGTCGCGGGTTGAACATT.